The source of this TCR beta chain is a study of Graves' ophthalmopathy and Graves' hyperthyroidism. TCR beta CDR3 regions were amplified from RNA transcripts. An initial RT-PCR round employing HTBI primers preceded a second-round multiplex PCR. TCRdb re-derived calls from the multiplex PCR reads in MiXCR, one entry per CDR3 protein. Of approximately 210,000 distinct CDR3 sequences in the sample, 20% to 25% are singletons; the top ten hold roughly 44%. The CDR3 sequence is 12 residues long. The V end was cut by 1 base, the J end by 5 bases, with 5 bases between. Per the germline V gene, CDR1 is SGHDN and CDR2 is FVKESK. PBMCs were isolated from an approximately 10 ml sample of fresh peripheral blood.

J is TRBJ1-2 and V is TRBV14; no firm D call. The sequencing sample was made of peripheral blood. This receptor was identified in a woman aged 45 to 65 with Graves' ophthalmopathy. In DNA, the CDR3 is TGTGCCAGCAGCCAAGTCCGATATGGCTACACCTTC. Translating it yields CASSQVRYGYTF.